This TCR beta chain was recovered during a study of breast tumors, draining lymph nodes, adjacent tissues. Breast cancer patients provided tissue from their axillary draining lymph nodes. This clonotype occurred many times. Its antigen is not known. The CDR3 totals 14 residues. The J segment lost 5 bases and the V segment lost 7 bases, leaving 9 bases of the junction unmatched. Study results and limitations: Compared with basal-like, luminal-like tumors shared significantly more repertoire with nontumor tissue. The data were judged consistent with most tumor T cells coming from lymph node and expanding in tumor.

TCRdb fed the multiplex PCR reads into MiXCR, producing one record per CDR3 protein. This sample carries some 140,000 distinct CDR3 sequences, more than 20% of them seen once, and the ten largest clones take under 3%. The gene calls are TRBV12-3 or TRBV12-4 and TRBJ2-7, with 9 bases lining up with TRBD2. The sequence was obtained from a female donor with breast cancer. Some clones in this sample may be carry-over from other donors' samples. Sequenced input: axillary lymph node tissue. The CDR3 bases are TGTGCCAGCACCACCAGCGGGGGGCGGGACGAGCAGTACTTC. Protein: CASTTSGGRDEQYF.